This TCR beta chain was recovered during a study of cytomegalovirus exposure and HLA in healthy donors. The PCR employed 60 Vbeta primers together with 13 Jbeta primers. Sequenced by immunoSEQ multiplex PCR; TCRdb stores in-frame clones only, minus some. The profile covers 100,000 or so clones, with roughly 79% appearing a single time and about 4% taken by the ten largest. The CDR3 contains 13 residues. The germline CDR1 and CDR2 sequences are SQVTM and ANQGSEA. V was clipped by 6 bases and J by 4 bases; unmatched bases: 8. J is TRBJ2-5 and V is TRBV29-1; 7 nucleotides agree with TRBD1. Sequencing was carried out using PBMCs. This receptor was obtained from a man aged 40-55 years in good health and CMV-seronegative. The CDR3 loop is CSVRTGVGETQYF. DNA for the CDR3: TGCAGCGTCAGGACAGGCGTGGGAGAGACCCAGTACTTC.